One and the same sample provided the 14 T cell receptor beta chains below, sequenced in a study of T cells after yellow fever vaccination (dated by TCRdb to about 2019). The library was generated by 5' RACE. TCRdb records Illumina NovaSeq 6000 as the sequencer. TCRdb's own reprocessing of the public reads used fastp at Q25 and MiXCR and kept productive beta chains. Rows are unified per CDR3 protein, each entry keeping the most common DNA and genes. For this sample the table gives about 320,000 distinct CDR3 sequences, of which roughly 4.3% were detected only once. The ten largest clones take up approximately 20% of the sample. Reading the label with the study, this specimen's treatment or condition is: live attenuated yellow fever vaccine strain. The sample consisted of PBMCs, taken 15 days after the yellow fever booster vaccination. The receptors originated from a man between 18 and 35 years old who received the YFV17D yellow fever vaccine.

A few counts support this clonotype. The chain is built from TRBV19 and TRBJ1-2, with 10 bases matching TRBD1. Losses at the gene ends were 7 bases for V and 7 bases for J; bases not matched to a gene: 9. Germline V gene lookup returns CDR1 LNHDA and CDR2 SQIVND (reference sequence). The CDR3 runs to 14 residues. In DNA form, the CDR3 reads TGTGCCAGTACCCAGGGACAGGGGCTACGTGGCTACACCTTC. Its protein is CASTQGQGLRGYTF.

This clonotype has a handful of counts. This chain connects TRBV5-1 to TRBJ1-4; D not resolved. Trimming removed 0 bases from V and 4 bases from J, with 10 bases in between. CDR1 SGHRS and CDR2 YFSETQ come from the germline V gene. This CDR3 is 15 amino acids long. The CDR3 DNA sequence: TGCGCCAGCAGCTTGGGACGCCTGGGTAATGAAAAACTGTTTTTT. Protein: CASSLGRLGNEKLFF.

This clonotype occurred many times. The V and J genes are TRBV28 and TRBJ2-1; the D gene is possibly TRBD1 (6 bases). Germline V gives CDR1 MDHEN, CDR2 SYDVKM. This CDR3 spans 12 amino acids. Trimming pared 6 bases from V and 5 bases from J, leaving 8 bases between. For the CDR3, the DNA is TGTGCCAGCAGGGACAGACACAATGAGCAGTTCTTC. It translates to CASRDRHNEQFF.

This clonotype was found many times. V and J are TRBV2 and TRBJ2-1; 14 bases are a match to TRBD2. This CDR3 has 19 residues. Losses at the gene ends were 2 bases for V and 4 bases for J; bases not matched to a gene: 10. Germline V gene lookup returns CDR1 SNHLY and CDR2 FYNNEI. This CDR3 reads CASSERTSGGPDPYNEQFF. For the CDR3, the DNA is TGTGCCAGCAGTGAACGGACTAGCGGGGGGCCCGACCCTTACAATGAGCAGTTCTTC. Complete variable domain (other parts from reference TRBV2 and TRBJ2-1): EPEVTQTPSHQVTQMGQEVILRCVPISNHLYFYWYRQILGQKVEFLVSFYNNEISEKSEIFDDQFSVERPDGSNFTLKIRSTKLEDSAMYFCASSERTSGGPDPYNEQFFGPGTRLTVL.

This clonotype appeared a few times. The chain combines TRBV25-1 with TRBJ2-5; D gene uncertain. This CDR3 region has 14 residues. V was pared by 0 bases and J by 2 bases, with 7 bases between. The germline gives CDR1 MGHDK, CDR2 SYGVNS. Here the CDR3 DNA reads TGTGCCAGCAGTGAATATGGCAGTCAAGAGACCCAGTACTTC. It codes for CASSEYGSQETQYF.

This clonotype came up many times. The genes are TRBV18 and TRBJ2-1; 7 bases fit TRBD2. The ends lost 5 bases at V and 6 bases at J; junction bases unmatched: 7. Germline-derived CDR1 and CDR2 are KGHSH and LQKENI. The CDR3 runs to 14 residues. CDR3 DNA sequence: TGTGCCAGCTCAGCTATAAGCGGGGCCAATGAGCAGTTCTTC. Residues: CASSAISGANEQFF.

This clonotype was found a few times. This sequence joins TRBV7-2 and TRBJ1-3; no definite D call. Trimming pared 2 bases from V and 1 base from J, leaving 6 bases between. The V gene's germline CDR1 is SGHTA and CDR2 FQGNSA. The CDR3 length is 14 residues. CDR3 nucleotides: TGTGCCAGCAGCTTAAGGGAATCTGGAAACACCATATATTTT. As protein: CASSLRESGNTIYF.

This clonotype was seen ten or more times. This chain links TRBV29-1 with TRBJ1-2; TRBD1 might be the D (6 bases). Per the germline V gene, CDR1 is SQVTM and CDR2 is ANQGSEA. Trimming removed 6 bases from V and 8 bases from J, with 10 bases in between. This CDR3 is built from 10 residues. The CDR3 region is CSVTGGGYTF. The CDR3 coding sequence is TGCAGCGTGACAGGAGGCGGCTACACCTTC. Based on the CDR3 plus reference TRBV29-1 and TRBJ1-2, the full variable domain is SAVISQKPSRDICQRGTSLTIQCQVDSQVTMMFWYRQQPGQSLTLIATANQGSEATYESGFVIDKFPISRPNLTFSTLTVSNMSPEDSSIYLCSVTGGGYTFGSGTRLTVV.

This clonotype was detected many times. The chain has TRBV6-5 and TRBJ2-1; a possible D gene is TRBD2 (5 bases). In germline, CDR1 is MNHEY, CDR2 SVGAGI. Trimming cost V 2 bases and J 0 bases, with 11 bases left between them. This CDR3 is 16 amino acids long. The CDR3 is CASSYTDLYSYNEQFF. For the CDR3, the DNA is TGTGCCAGCAGTTACACGGACTTATACTCCTACAATGAGCAGTTCTTC.

This clonotype was detected only a few times. This chain uses TRBV7-2 with TRBJ2-1; 11 bases are shared with TRBD2. V lost 5 bases to trimming and J lost 6 bases; unmatched junction nucleotides: 12. This CDR3 has 17 amino acids. Germline V CDR1 and CDR2: SGHTA, FQGNSA. CDR3 bases: TGTGCCAGCAGCCAGAATCTAGCGGGGGGAACTAGCAATGAGCAGTTCTTC. Encoded protein: CASSQNLAGGTSNEQFF.

This clonotype has at least ten counts. The gene calls are TRBV9 and TRBJ2-3; D gene unclear. Germline CDR1 is SGDLS and CDR2 is YYNGEE. CDR3 length equals 13 residues. Deletions cut 0 bases from V and 8 bases from J, with 10 bases between. CDR3 coding DNA: TGTGCCAGCAGCGTAGCCGGAAAGGGTACGCAGTATTTT. Its protein is CASSVAGKGTQYF.

This clonotype was seen at least ten times. The chain joins TRBV20-1 to TRBJ2-5, with TRBD2 matching over 7 bases. The CDR3 length is 15 residues. Trimming at V came to 0 bases and at J to 7 bases, leaving 11 bases not matched to a gene. Germline V CDR1 and CDR2: DFQATT, SNEGSKA (reference sequence). The CDR3 loop reads CSARDRGSWGGTQYF. Written as DNA, the CDR3 is TGCAGTGCTAGAGATCGGGGTAGCTGGGGGGGGACCCAGTACTTC.

Here the CDR3 DNA reads TGTGCCAGCAGCTCCCGGCAAGGAAGAGACGGGACCCAGTACTTC. Encoded protein: CASSSRQGRDGTQYF. J is TRBJ2-5 and V is TRBV7-9; D is ambiguous. Per the germline V gene, CDR1 is SEHNR and CDR2 is FQNEAQ (reference sequence). The germline V and J ends were trimmed by 4 bases and 7 bases, with 19 bases remaining between them. This CDR3 is 15 amino acids long.

Many counts were recorded for this clonotype. The chain has TRBV7-3 and TRBJ1-1, with D perhaps TRBD1 (5 bases). Trimming cost V 5 bases and J 8 bases, with 15 bases left between them. Germline CDR1 SGHTA, CDR2 FQGTGA. CDR3 length equals 13 residues. The CDR3 DNA reads as TGTGCCAGCAGCGACAACCCCGGGACGGAAGCTTTCTTT. Amino acids: CASSDNPGTEAFF.